These 29 T cell receptor beta chains came from one sample sequenced in a study of shared clonotypes between healthy human individuals. Generated by immunoSEQ multiplex PCR, the TCRdb table keeps only in-frame clones and is missing some. The sample contains approximately 980,000 clones, over 60% of which appear only once. The sequenced material came from memory CD4+ T cells sorted from blood. The subset: CD45RA-negative fraction. These receptors were collected from a man aged 18 to 35 in good health.

This chain connects TRBV10-3 to TRBJ1-1, with D possibly being TRBD1 (6 bases). The germline V gene has CDR1 ENHRY and CDR2 SYGVKD. With 10 bases removed from V and 3 bases from J, the gap between germline ends came to 21 bases. There are 15 residues in the CDR3. CDR3 sequence (DNA): TGTGCCACCAAGGGTCAGGGGAAGAAAGACACTGAAGCTTTCTTT. Translation: CATKGQGKKDTEAFF.

The chain combines TRBV27 with TRBJ1-5; 10 bases line up with TRBD1. This CDR3 is built from 20 residues. Losses at the gene ends were 6 bases for V and 4 bases for J; bases not matched to a gene: 21. Germline V CDR1 and CDR2: MNHEY, SMNVEV (reference sequence). The CDR3 DNA follows: TGTGCCAGCAGCCCTGTTGGCACGGTGGTCCGGGGACAGGGGAATCAGCCCCAGCATTTT. It codes for CASSPVGTVVRGQGNQPQHF.

The CDR3 sequence is CASSVGQGTTEAFF. In DNA, the CDR3 is TGTGCCAGCTCAGTGGGACAGGGGACCACTGAAGCTTTCTTT. The J gene is TRBJ1-1, the V gene TRBV18, with TRBD1 matching 10 bases. This CDR3 comprises 14 residues. CDR1 KGHSH and CDR2 LQKENI come from the germline V gene. The V gene end was trimmed by 5 bases and the J gene end by 4 bases; junction bases not matched to a gene: 4.

The chain is built from TRBV6-1 and TRBJ2-7; D unclear. The CDR3 loop spans 14 amino acids. Trimming stripped 4 bases from V and 2 bases from J, with 12 bases between. Germline V gene sequence: CDR1 MNHNS, CDR2 SASEGT. The CDR3 here is CASSGLRLTYEQYF. The CDR3 DNA is TGTGCCAGCAGTGGCCTGCGACTCACCTACGAGCAGTACTTC.

Written as DNA, the CDR3 is TGTGCCAGCAGTCGGGCGGGGGGCTCCTACGAGCAGTACTTC. Protein product: CASSRAGGSYEQYF. This sequence joins TRBV6-1 and TRBJ2-7, with 8 bases that match TRBD2. This CDR3 spans 14 amino acids. Germline values: CDR1 MNHNS, CDR2 SASEGT. V shed 5 bases and J 0 bases; nucleotides not matched to a gene: 3.

The rearrangement joins TRBV4-1 to TRBJ2-6; 8 nucleotides align to TRBD2. The CDR3 is 18 residues long. V lost 1 base, J lost 0 bases, and 5 bases stayed unmatched. Germline CDR1 is MGHRA and CDR2 is YSYEKL. The CDR3 sequence is CASSQAGSGVSGANVLTF. Here the CDR3 DNA reads TGCGCCAGCAGCCAAGCGGGTAGCGGGGTCTCTGGGGCCAACGTCCTGACTTTC.

The chain employs TRBV6-6 and TRBJ2-7; TRBD1 aligns across 8 bases. Germline CDR1 is MNHNY and CDR2 is SVGAGI (reference sequence). The junction had 6 bases not matched to a gene; V was cut back by 6 bases and J by 2 bases. CDR3 length: 14 residues. CDR3 amino acids: CASRIGQGTYEQYF. The DNA for the CDR3 is TGTGCCAGCAGGATAGGACAGGGAACCTACGAGCAGTACTTC.

The rearrangement joins TRBV9 to TRBJ1-2; the D gene is possibly TRBD1 (5 bases). Germline V lookup: CDR1 SGDLS, CDR2 YYNGEE. V was clipped by 0 bases and J by 4 bases, with 13 bases between them. This CDR3 comprises 15 residues. The CDR3 protein is CASSVGGDLTYGYTF. In DNA, the CDR3 is TGTGCCAGCAGCGTAGGGGGGGACCTAACCTATGGCTACACCTTC.

This rearrangement joins TRBV2 to TRBJ1-5; tentatively, D is TRBD1 (5 bases). Trimming removed 3 bases from V and 2 bases from J, with 11 bases in between. The CDR3 length is 15 residues. Germline CDR1 SNHLY, CDR2 FYNNEI. The CDR3: CASSEGPWGNQPQHF. DNA for the CDR3: TGTGCCAGCAGTGAGGGACCCTGGGGCAATCAGCCCCAGCATTTT.

This clone showed up many times. This chain links TRBV1 with TRBJ2-3; whether TRBD2, the table's D call, matches the DNA was not checked. TRBV1 is a documented pseudogene. CDR3 size: 11 residues. CDR3: CTSSQWEGQYF. For the CDR3, the DNA is TGCACCAGCAGCCAGTGGGAGGGGCAGTATTTT.

V gene TRBV7-9 combines with J gene TRBJ2-7, with 9 nucleotides matching TRBD1. V dropped 5 bases and J dropped 6; count of bases not matched to a gene: 11. Germline CDR1 is SEHNR and CDR2 is FQNEAQ (reference sequence). The CDR3 runs 15 residues. CDR3 sequence: CASSAAGTGSGEQYF. CDR3 bases: TGTGCCAGCAGCGCAGCTGGGACAGGGTCGGGCGAGCAGTACTTC.

This chain joins TRBV18 and TRBJ2-3; no reliable D call. Looked up from germline, CDR1 is KGHSH and CDR2 is LQKENI. CDR3 length equals 14 residues. V was clipped by 2 bases and J by 2 bases, with 8 bases between them. CDR3: CASSPRSSTDTQYF. CDR3 bases: TGTGCCAGCTCACCAAGGAGCTCCACAGATACGCAGTATTTT.

This clone was observed a few times. Other DNA sequences in the same sample also yield this CDR3. The CDR3 nucleotides are TGCGCCAGCAGCTCCGGGACTAGCGGCTCCTACGAGCAGTACTTC. It specifies CASSSGTSGSYEQYF. The chain carries TRBV5-1 and TRBJ2-7; 11 bases line up with TRBD2. In germline, CDR1 is SGHRS, CDR2 YFSETQ. The CDR3 has 15 residues. J was trimmed by 0 bases and V by 3 bases; bases with no gene match: 2.

CDR3 region: CAWSAPGLDGEQFF. CDR3 nucleotide sequence: TGTGCCTGGAGTGCCCCCGGACTAGACGGTGAGCAGTTCTTC. V gene TRBV30 combines with J gene TRBJ2-1, with TRBD2 matching 7 bases. The CDR3 sequence is 14 residues long. With 1 base clipped from V and 9 bases from J, the junction kept 9 bases outside the gene matches. Germline CDR1 GTSNPN, CDR2 SVGIG (reference sequence).

In the case of this clone: Other DNA sequences in this specimen translate into the identical CDR3. The rearrangement uses TRBV5-1 and TRBJ2-1; D ambiguous. CDR1 is SGHRS and CDR2 is YFSETQ in the germline V gene. Trimming took off 0 bases at V and 0 bases at J, with 4 bases between the two ends. The CDR3 has 14 residues. In DNA, the CDR3 is TGCGCCAGCAGCTTGGACCTCTCCTACAATGAGCAGTTCTTC. Its translation: CASSLDLSYNEQFF.

The chain couples TRBV5-1 to TRBJ2-7, with D uncertain. This CDR3 comprises 13 residues. Germline CDR1 SGHRS, CDR2 YFSETQ. Trimming pared 1 base from V and 5 bases from J, leaving 10 bases between. The CDR3 nucleotides are TGCGCCAGCAGCTTGTCTAGGTCACACGAGCAGTACTTC. Protein product: CASSLSRSHEQYF.

V usage is TRBV4-1 and J usage is TRBJ2-1; D is perhaps TRBD2 (5 bases). The CDR3 spans 15 residues. Germline CDR1 and CDR2: MGHRA and YSYEKL. Between the trimmed V and J ends, which lost 3 bases and 7 bases, there was a span of 16 bases. The CDR3 reads CASSHDRESENEQFF. CDR3 nucleotides: TGCGCCAGCAGCCACGACCGGGAATCTGAGAATGAGCAGTTCTTC.

The rearrangement joins TRBV11-2 to TRBJ1-1, with D unresolved. Per the germline V gene, CDR1 is SGHAT and CDR2 is FQNNGV. The CDR3 loop spans 15 amino acids. The V and J ends lost 5 bases and 0 bases respectively, with 13 bases between them. CDR3 sequence reads: CASSQPTSLNTEAFF. The CDR3 DNA follows: TGTGCCAGCAGCCAACCTACGAGCTTGAACACTGAAGCTTTCTTT.

Comments on this clone: At the DNA level, this CDR3 is encoded by other sequences in the same sample as well. This rearrangement joins TRBV5-1 to TRBJ2-1, with 7 bases lining up with TRBD2. CDR3 length equals 15 residues. Germline V gene data show CDR1 as SGHRS and CDR2 as YFSETQ. Trimming at V came to 0 bases and at J to 0 bases, leaving 0 bases not matched to a gene. CDR3 in amino acids: CASSLASGSYNEQFF. The CDR3 DNA is TGCGCCAGCAGCTTGGCTAGCGGCTCCTACAATGAGCAGTTCTTC.

The gene calls are TRBV9 and TRBJ2-5; 8 bases match TRBD2. V was clipped by 3 bases and J by 4 bases; unmatched bases: 11. Looked up from germline, CDR1 is SGDLS and CDR2 is YYNGEE. CDR3 length: 16 residues. CDR3 DNA sequence: TGTGCCAGCAGCGATGGGAGAGCGGGAGTAGGAGAGACCCAGTACTTC. Protein: CASSDGRAGVGETQYF.

This clone showed up just once. The rearrangement links TRBV4-2 to TRBJ1-4; a weak D match, TRBD1 (6 bases). V was clipped by 1 base and J by 0 bases, with 9 bases between them. This CDR3 is built from 16 residues. Germline V CDR1 and CDR2: LGHNA, YNFKEQ. CDR3 amino acids: CASSQVGGTTNEKLFF. DNA for the CDR3: TGTGCCAGCAGCCAAGTAGGGGGAACAACTAATGAAAAACTGTTTTTT.

This CDR3 is CASSETGGGSDTQYF. The CDR3 nucleotides are TGTGCCAGCAGTGAAACCGGGGGAGGTTCAGATACGCAGTATTTT. The chain is built from TRBV2 and TRBJ2-3, with TRBD2 as a possible D gene (6 bases). The ends were cut back, 2 bases at V and 4 bases at J, with 13 bases in the middle. In germline, CDR1 is SNHLY, CDR2 FYNNEI. The CDR3 consists of 15 residues.

This chain uses TRBV5-5 with TRBJ2-7; 7 nucleotides match TRBD1. V lost 1 base, J lost 2 bases, and 6 bases stayed unmatched. The CDR3 is 15 amino acids. CDR1 SGHKS and CDR2 YYEKEE come from the germline V gene (reference sequence). CDR3 bases: TGTGCCAGCAGCTTGACACAGGGGCTTCCCTACGAGCAGTACTTC. It is translated as CASSLTQGLPYEQYF.

For this clone: This is likely an artifact of a read error, given a far larger clone one base away. The same CDR3 arises from other DNA sequences in this sample as well. The V and J genes are TRBV11-2 and TRBJ1-1; TRBD1 is a possible D gene (6 bases). The CDR3 has 14 residues. Deletions cut 4 bases from V and 4 bases from J, with 13 bases between. In germline, CDR1 is SGHAT, CDR2 FQNNGV. The CDR3 DNA reads as TGTGCCAGCAGCTCATCGACAGGAACCACTGAAGCTTTCTTT. Translated, it gives CASSSSTGTTEAFF.

V and J are TRBV4-2 and TRBJ2-7, with D perhaps TRBD1 (6 bases). This CDR3 has 16 amino acids. The V end lost 1 base, the J end lost 3 bases, and 16 bases lay between the germline ends. Germline CDR1 is LGHNA and CDR2 is YNFKEQ. The CDR3 coding sequence is TGTGCCAGCAGCCAAGTTTCCACCGGGACACTCTACGAGCAGTACTTC. Protein product: CASSQVSTGTLYEQYF.

Only a few counts were recorded for this clone. The sample has other DNA sequences that encode this CDR3 too. The rearrangement uses TRBV5-6 and TRBJ1-6; 9 bases are shared with TRBD1. The germline CDR1 and CDR2 sequences are SGHDT and YYEEEE. The CDR3 runs 16 residues. The trim removed 6 bases at V and 3 bases at J, leaving 7 bases unmatched. The CDR3 coding sequence is TGTGCCAGCAACAATGGACAGGGGAACTATAATTCACCCCTCCACTTT. It encodes CASNNGQGNYNSPLHF.

This clone was seen a few times. The genes are TRBV9 and TRBJ1-1; 9 bases match TRBD1. The CDR3 covers 14 residues. V shed 2 bases and J 7 bases; nucleotides not matched to a gene: 6. Germline V lookup: CDR1 SGDLS, CDR2 YYNGEE. The CDR3 region has the DNA TGTGCCAGCAGCGTCCAGCCGACAGGGGGTGAAGCTTTCTTT. It translates to CASSVQPTGGEAFF.

This clone has at least ten counts. The genes are TRBV7-2 and TRBJ2-6; TRBD2 is a possible D gene (5 bases). CDR3 size: 14 residues. Trimming left V 5 bases short and J 2 bases short, with 7 bases between. Germline CDR1 and CDR2: SGHTA and FQGNSA. CDR3 amino acids: CASSRAAGANVLTF. As DNA, the CDR3 is TGTGCCAGCAGCCGAGCGGCTGGGGCCAACGTCCTGACTTTC. Based on the CDR3 plus reference TRBV7-2 and TRBJ2-6, the full variable domain is GAGVSQSPSNKVTEKGKDVELRCDPISGHTALYWYRQSLGQGLEFLIYFQGNSAPDKSGLPSDRFSAERTGGSVSTLTIQRTQQEDSAVYLCASSRAAGANVLTFGAGSRLTVL.

This sequence joins TRBV4-1 and TRBJ1-3; a possible D gene is TRBD1 (6 bases). This CDR3 region has 17 residues. CDR1 and CDR2 from the germline V gene are MGHRA and YSYEKL. The V end was cut by 4 bases, the J end by 2 bases, with 18 bases between. The chain's CDR3 is CASSPFQGSPTGNTIYF. Here the CDR3 DNA reads TGCGCCAGCAGCCCGTTTCAGGGGAGTCCCACTGGAAACACCATATATTTT.